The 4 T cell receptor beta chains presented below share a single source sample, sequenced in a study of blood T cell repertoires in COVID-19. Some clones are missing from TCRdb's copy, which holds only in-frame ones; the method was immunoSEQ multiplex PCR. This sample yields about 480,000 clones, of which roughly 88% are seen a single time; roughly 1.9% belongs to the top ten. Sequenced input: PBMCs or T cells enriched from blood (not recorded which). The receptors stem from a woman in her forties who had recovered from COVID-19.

The CDR3 bases are TGTGCCAGCAGTCCTCAAACAGGAATCAATCAGCCCCAGCATTTT. The encoded protein is CASSPQTGINQPQHF. The genes are TRBV27 and TRBJ1-5; possible D gene TRBD1, 5 bases. CDR1 MNHEY and CDR2 SMNVEV come from the germline V gene (reference sequence). Trimming removed 5 bases from V and 3 bases from J, with 14 bases in between. The CDR3 is made up of 15 amino acids.

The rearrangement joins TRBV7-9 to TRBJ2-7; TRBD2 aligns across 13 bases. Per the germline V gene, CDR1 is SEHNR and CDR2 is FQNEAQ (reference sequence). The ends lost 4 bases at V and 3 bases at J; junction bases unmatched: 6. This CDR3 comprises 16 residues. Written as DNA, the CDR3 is TGTGCCAGCAGCTCAGGGACTAGCGGGACCAGCTACGAGCAGTACTTC. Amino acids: CASSSGTSGTSYEQYF.

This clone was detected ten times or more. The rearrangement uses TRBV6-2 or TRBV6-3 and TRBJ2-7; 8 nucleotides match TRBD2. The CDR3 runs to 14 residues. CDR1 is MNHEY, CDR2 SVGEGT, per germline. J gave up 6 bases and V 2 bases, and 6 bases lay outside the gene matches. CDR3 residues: CASSYVRGDGEQYF. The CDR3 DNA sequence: TGTGCCAGCAGTTACGTGCGGGGGGACGGCGAGCAGTACTTC.

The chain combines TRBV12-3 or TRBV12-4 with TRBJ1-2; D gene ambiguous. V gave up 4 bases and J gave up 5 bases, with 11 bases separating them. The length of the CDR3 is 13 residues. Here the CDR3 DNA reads TGTGCCAGCAGTTCGACATCTTCTTATGGCTACACCTTC. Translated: CASSSTSSYGYTF.